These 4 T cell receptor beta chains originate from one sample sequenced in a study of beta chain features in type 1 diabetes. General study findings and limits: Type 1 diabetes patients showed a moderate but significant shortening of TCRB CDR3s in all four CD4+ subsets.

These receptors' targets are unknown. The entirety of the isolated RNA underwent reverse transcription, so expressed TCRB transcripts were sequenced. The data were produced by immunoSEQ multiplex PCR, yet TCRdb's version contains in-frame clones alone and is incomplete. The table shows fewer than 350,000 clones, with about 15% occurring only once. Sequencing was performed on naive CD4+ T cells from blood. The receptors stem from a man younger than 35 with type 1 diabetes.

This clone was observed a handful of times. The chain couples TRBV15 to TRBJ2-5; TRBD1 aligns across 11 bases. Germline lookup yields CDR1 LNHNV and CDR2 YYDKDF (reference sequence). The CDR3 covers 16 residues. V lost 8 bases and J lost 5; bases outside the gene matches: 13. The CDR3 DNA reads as TGTGCCACCTCTCCTCGAGGGACAGGGGGGTGGGAGACCCAGTACTTC. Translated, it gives CATSPRGTGGWETQYF.

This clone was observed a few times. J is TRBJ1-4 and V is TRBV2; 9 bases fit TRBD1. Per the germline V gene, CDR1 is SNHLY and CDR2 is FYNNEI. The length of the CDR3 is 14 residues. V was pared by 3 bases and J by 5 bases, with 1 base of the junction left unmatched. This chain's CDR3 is CASSDGTGNEKLFF. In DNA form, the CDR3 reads TGTGCCAGCAGTGACGGGACAGGGAATGAAAAACTGTTTTTT.

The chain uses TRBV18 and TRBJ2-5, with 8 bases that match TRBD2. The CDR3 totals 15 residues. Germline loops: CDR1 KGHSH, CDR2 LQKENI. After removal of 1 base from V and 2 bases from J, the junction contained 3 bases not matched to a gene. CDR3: CASSPQLAAQETQYF. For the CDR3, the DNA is TGTGCCAGCTCACCACAACTAGCGGCGCAAGAGACCCAGTACTTC. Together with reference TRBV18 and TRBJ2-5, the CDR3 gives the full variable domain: NAGVMQNPRHLVRRRGQEARLRCSPMKGHSHVYWYRQLPEEGLKFMVYLQKENIIDESGMPKERFSAEFPKEGPSILRIQQVVRGDSAAYFCASSPQLAAQETQYFGPGTRLLVL.

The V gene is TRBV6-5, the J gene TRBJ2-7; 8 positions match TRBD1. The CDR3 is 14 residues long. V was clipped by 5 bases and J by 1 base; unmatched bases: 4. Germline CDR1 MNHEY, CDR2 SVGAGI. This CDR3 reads CASSRTGSSYEQYF. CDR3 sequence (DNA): TGTGCCAGCAGTCGGACAGGGTCTTCCTACGAGCAGTACTTC.